These T cell receptor beta chains were read from a single sample in a study of glioma-infiltrating T cells. TCRdb reanalysed the multiplex PCR reads using MiXCR and keeps one entry per CDR3 protein. Here the sample spans 160,000 or so distinct CDR3 sequences, more than 35% being singletons. The source material was glioma tissue, nonneoplastic brain tissue, or PBMCs (not recorded which). The receptor set was obtained from a human donor with low-grade glioma or glioblastoma, undergoing nonglioma brain surgery, or in good health (not recorded which). CDR3s include the opening cysteine and the closing phenylalanine or tryptophan. The order of the fields is J gene, V gene, clone size, D gene, CDR3 DNA, CDR3 protein. A D gene is named only where the DNA matches it firmly. Clone size is stated in some rows and not others, as once, few, many or a class when expanded.

j_call: TRBJ2-3
v_call: TRBV3-1
clone_size: many
d_call: -
cdr3_nt: TGTGCCAGCAGCCAAGAGCGACCAGATACGCAGTATTTT
cdr3_aa: CASSQERPDTQYF

j_call: TRBJ2-2
v_call: TRBV19
clone_size: -
d_call: TRBD1
cdr3_nt: TGTGCCAGTAGTGGGACAGGGAGGTCGATCGGGGAGATGTTTTTT
cdr3_aa: CASSGTGRSIGEMFF

j_call: TRBJ2-1
v_call: TRBV28
clone_size: -
d_call: TRBD2
cdr3_nt: TGTGCCAGCAGTTTCCTCCTAGCGGGATGTAACTACAATGAGCAGTTCTTC
cdr3_aa: CASSFLLAGCNYNEQFF

j_call: TRBJ2-7
v_call: TRBV7-3
clone_size: few
d_call: TRBD2
cdr3_nt: TGTGCCAGCAGGGATCCTAGCGGGGACCATCTGGAGCAGTACTTC
cdr3_aa: CASRDPSGDHLEQYF

j_call: TRBJ2-7
v_call: TRBV5-1
clone_size: -
d_call: TRBD2
cdr3_nt: TGCGCCAGCAGCGTCGGAACTCAGTCGATAGCGGGCCTGCGCTCCTACGAGCAGTACTTC
cdr3_aa: CASSVGTQSIAGLRSYEQYF

j_call: TRBJ1-1
v_call: TRBV5-1
clone_size: few
d_call: -
cdr3_nt: TGCGCCAGCAGCTTGATCCAGGGCCTTGAAGCTTTCTTT
cdr3_aa: CASSLIQGLEAFF

j_call: TRBJ1-5
v_call: TRBV30
clone_size: -
d_call: -
cdr3_nt: TGTGCCTGGACACAGGGTCGAGGCAATCAGCCCCAGCATTTT
cdr3_aa: CAWTQGRGNQPQHF

j_call: TRBJ2-1
v_call: TRBV28
clone_size: many
d_call: -
cdr3_nt: TGTGCCAGCAGTCTCCTAATGGGGAATGAGCAGTTCTTC
cdr3_aa: CASSLLMGNEQFF

j_call: TRBJ1-1
v_call: TRBV9
clone_size: -
d_call: -
cdr3_nt: TGTGCCAGCAGCGTAGTTAGCGGGGGGGGCAGCATGAACACTGAAGCTTTCTTT
cdr3_aa: CASSVVSGGGSMNTEAFF

j_call: TRBJ1-2
v_call: TRBV27
clone_size: many
d_call: TRBD1
cdr3_nt: TGTGCCAGCAGGAAATCCGGGACAGGGGGCGCTTATGGCTACACCTTC
cdr3_aa: CASRKSGTGGAYGYTF

j_call: TRBJ1-1
v_call: TRBV28
clone_size: many
d_call: -
cdr3_nt: TGTGCCAGCAGTTCAACGGGAAGAATCACTGAAGCTTTCTTT
cdr3_aa: CASSSTGRITEAFF

j_call: TRBJ2-2
v_call: TRBV5-4
clone_size: few
d_call: TRBD1
cdr3_nt: TGTGCCAGCAGCTCAAAAAAACAGGGGGGAGACACCGGGGAGCTGTTTTTT
cdr3_aa: CASSSKKQGGDTGELFF

j_call: TRBJ1-5
v_call: TRBV28
clone_size: -
d_call: -
cdr3_nt: TGTGACAGCAGTTTCAGCGAGAGCAATCAGCCGCAGCATTTT
cdr3_aa: CDSSFSESNQPQHF

j_call: TRBJ2-1
v_call: TRBV6-2/TRBV6-3
clone_size: -
d_call: -
cdr3_nt: TGTGCCAGCAGTCTCCGAGGAGGAGGATCGTGGAATAAGCAGTTCTTC
cdr3_aa: CASSLRGGGSWNKQFF

j_call: TRBJ2-7
v_call: TRBV27
clone_size: -
d_call: -
cdr3_nt: TGTGCCAGCAGGCGGACTAACGAGTACTACGATCAGTACTTC
cdr3_aa: CASRRTNEYYDQYF

j_call: TRBJ2-7
v_call: TRBV19
clone_size: -
d_call: -
cdr3_nt: TGTGCCAGTAGTATCAAGTCTTCAGGGACACTCCCGGGGGAGCAGTACTTC
cdr3_aa: CASSIKSSGTLPGEQYF

j_call: TRBJ1-1
v_call: TRBV27
clone_size: -
d_call: -
cdr3_nt: TGTGCCAGCAGTTTTGCCCAGAACGCTGAAGCTTTATTT
cdr3_aa: CASSFAQNAEALF

j_call: TRBJ2-1
v_call: TRBV4-1
clone_size: many
d_call: -
cdr3_nt: TGCGCCAGCAGCCAAGGTACAGGGTCCGGTGAGCAGTTCTTC
cdr3_aa: CASSQGTGSGEQFF

j_call: TRBJ1-5
v_call: TRBV18
clone_size: many
d_call: -
cdr3_nt: TGTGCCAGCTCAGTGCAGGGAAAGGATCAGCCCCAGCATTTT
cdr3_aa: CASSVQGKDQPQHF

j_call: TRBJ2-7
v_call: TRBV18
clone_size: -
d_call: -
cdr3_nt: TGTGCCAGCTCACACTCTCCCTACGAGCAGTACTTC
cdr3_aa: CASSHSPYEQYF

j_call: TRBJ2-5
v_call: TRBV28
clone_size: many
d_call: -
cdr3_nt: TGTGCCAGCAGTTGGGATGCAACCCAGTACTTC
cdr3_aa: CASSWDATQYF

j_call: TRBJ2-7
v_call: TRBV20-1
clone_size: many
d_call: -
cdr3_nt: TGCAGTGCGTCGCCGGGGGAACGGGCCAGCGAGCAGTACTTC
cdr3_aa: CSASPGERASEQYF

j_call: TRBJ1-5
v_call: TRBV19
clone_size: -
d_call: TRBD1
cdr3_nt: TGTGCCAGTAGTATCTATACGACAGGGGGGGACAATCAGCCCCAGCATTTT
cdr3_aa: CASSIYTTGGDNQPQHF

j_call: TRBJ1-4
v_call: TRBV7-4
clone_size: few
d_call: TRBD1
cdr3_nt: TGTGCCAGCAGCCTCGTCAAACCAGGGGGAGCTTCTATGTTTTTT
cdr3_aa: CASSLVKPGGASMFF

j_call: TRBJ2-3
v_call: TRBV7-8
clone_size: -
d_call: TRBD2
cdr3_nt: TGTGCCAGCAGCTTCACTTTACTCGGACTAGCGGCTAGCACAGATACGCAGTATTTT
cdr3_aa: CASSFTLLGLAASTDTQYF

j_call: TRBJ1-1
v_call: TRBV11-2
clone_size: many
d_call: -
cdr3_nt: TGCGCCAGCAGCTTTCGGGGGAACACTGAAGCTTTCTTT
cdr3_aa: CASSFRGNTEAFF

j_call: TRBJ1-1
v_call: TRBV7-9
clone_size: -
d_call: -
cdr3_nt: TGTGCCACCGAACAGGGTGAAAGGAACACTGAAGCTTTCTTT
cdr3_aa: CATEQGERNTEAFF

j_call: TRBJ2-1
v_call: TRBV30
clone_size: -
d_call: -
cdr3_nt: TGTGCCTGGATCCGGTATATTCGAGAGCAGTTCTTC
cdr3_aa: CAWIRYIREQFF

j_call: TRBJ2-7
v_call: TRBV28
clone_size: -
d_call: -
cdr3_nt: TGTGCCAGCAGTGCATTAGCGGAGGCCTCCTACGAGCAGTACTTC
cdr3_aa: CASSALAEASYEQYF

j_call: TRBJ2-7
v_call: TRBV7-9
clone_size: -
d_call: -
cdr3_nt: TGTGCCAGCAGCCCCTTGGGACTCAACTTTCGCGAGCAGTACTTC
cdr3_aa: CASSPLGLNFREQYF

j_call: TRBJ1-2
v_call: TRBV6-6
clone_size: many
d_call: TRBD1
cdr3_nt: TGTGCCAGCAGTTACTCGGAGGGGACAGGGGGATCGGGTGGCTACACCTTC
cdr3_aa: CASSYSEGTGGSGGYTF

j_call: TRBJ2-3
v_call: TRBV6-2/TRBV6-3
clone_size: -
d_call: -
cdr3_nt: TGTGCCAGCGCCGGGGACTTAGACAAAGATACGCAGTATTTT
cdr3_aa: CASAGDLDKDTQYF

j_call: TRBJ2-3
v_call: TRBV20-1
clone_size: -
d_call: -
cdr3_nt: TGCAGTGCTAGAGCTCCAGATACGCAGTATTTT
cdr3_aa: CSARAPDTQYF

j_call: TRBJ2-5
v_call: TRBV7-9
clone_size: once
d_call: -
cdr3_nt: TGTGTCAGCAGCTTGAGAGCAGGGATGGAAGAGACCCAGTACTTC
cdr3_aa: CVSSLRAGMEETQYF

j_call: TRBJ1-3
v_call: TRBV7-8
clone_size: few
d_call: -
cdr3_nt: TGTGCCAGCAGCTCCCTGAGCTCTGGAAACACCATATATTTT
cdr3_aa: CASSSLSSGNTIYF

j_call: TRBJ1-5
v_call: TRBV2
clone_size: many
d_call: TRBD1
cdr3_nt: TGTGCCAGCAGCCGACAGGGAGGGTCGGGACGCAATCAGCCCCAGCATTTT
cdr3_aa: CASSRQGGSGRNQPQHF

j_call: TRBJ1-1
v_call: TRBV4-2
clone_size: many
d_call: -
cdr3_nt: TGTGCCAGCAGCCAAGATCTAAGAGGAGCGACTGAAGCTTTCTTT
cdr3_aa: CASSQDLRGATEAFF

j_call: TRBJ1-3
v_call: TRBV28
clone_size: many
d_call: -
cdr3_nt: TGTGCCAGCAGAGGCTACTCTGGAAACACCATATATTTT
cdr3_aa: CASRGYSGNTIYF

j_call: TRBJ2-5
v_call: TRBV19
clone_size: few
d_call: -
cdr3_nt: TGTGCCAGTAGGCTGACTAGAAACAGCGAGACCCAGTACTTC
cdr3_aa: CASRLTRNSETQYF

j_call: TRBJ2-2
v_call: TRBV12-3/TRBV12-4
clone_size: -
d_call: -
cdr3_nt: TGTGCCAGCAGTTTCTTGGATTTTGGCACCGGGGAGCTGTTTTTT
cdr3_aa: CASSFLDFGTGELFF

j_call: TRBJ2-5
v_call: TRBV2
clone_size: many
d_call: TRBD1
cdr3_nt: TGTGCCAGTGGGACAGACCAAGAGACCCAGTACTTC
cdr3_aa: CASGTDQETQYF

j_call: TRBJ2-5
v_call: TRBV2
clone_size: -
d_call: -
cdr3_nt: TGTGCCAGCAGTGGGGACTCCCAAGAGACCCAGTACTTC
cdr3_aa: CASSGDSQETQYF

j_call: TRBJ2-1
v_call: TRBV20-1
clone_size: -
d_call: TRBD2
cdr3_nt: TGCAGTGCCACCGAGTCTAGCGGGAGGTCCGATGAGCAGTTCTTC
cdr3_aa: CSATESSGRSDEQFF

j_call: TRBJ2-1
v_call: TRBV19
clone_size: few
d_call: -
cdr3_nt: TGTGCCAGTAGTATCTTCAGCGTCAACAATGAGCAGTTCTTC
cdr3_aa: CASSIFSVNNEQFF

j_call: TRBJ2-1
v_call: TRBV20-1
clone_size: -
d_call: -
cdr3_nt: TGCAGTTTGACTAGGGGGAGGGTAGGGGAGAAGTTCTTC
cdr3_aa: CSLTRGRVGEKFF